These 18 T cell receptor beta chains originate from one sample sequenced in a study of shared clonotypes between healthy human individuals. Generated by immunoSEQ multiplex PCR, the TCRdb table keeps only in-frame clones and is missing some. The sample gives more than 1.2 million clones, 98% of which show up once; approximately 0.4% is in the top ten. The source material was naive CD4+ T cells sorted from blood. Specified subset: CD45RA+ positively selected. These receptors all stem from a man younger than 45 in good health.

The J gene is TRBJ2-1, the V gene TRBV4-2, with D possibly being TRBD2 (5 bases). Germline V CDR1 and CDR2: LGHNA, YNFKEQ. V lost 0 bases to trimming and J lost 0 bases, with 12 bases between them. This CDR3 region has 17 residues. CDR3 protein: CASSQEPADSSYNEQFF. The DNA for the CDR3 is TGTGCCAGCAGCCAAGAGCCAGCGGATAGCTCCTACAATGAGCAGTTCTTC.

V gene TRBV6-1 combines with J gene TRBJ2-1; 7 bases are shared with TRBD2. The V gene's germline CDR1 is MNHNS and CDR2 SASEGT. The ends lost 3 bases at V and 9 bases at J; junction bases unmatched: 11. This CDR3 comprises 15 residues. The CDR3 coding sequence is TGTGCCAGCAGTGAGGGCTATAGACTAGCAATTGAGCAGTTCTTC. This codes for CASSEGYRLAIEQFF.

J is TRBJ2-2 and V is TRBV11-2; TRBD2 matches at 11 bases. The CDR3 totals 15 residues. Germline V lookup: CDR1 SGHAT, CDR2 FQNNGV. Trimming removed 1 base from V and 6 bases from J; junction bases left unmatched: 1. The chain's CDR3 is CASSLVAGGAGELFF. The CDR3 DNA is TGTGCCAGCAGCTTAGTAGCGGGAGGGGCCGGGGAGCTGTTTTTT.

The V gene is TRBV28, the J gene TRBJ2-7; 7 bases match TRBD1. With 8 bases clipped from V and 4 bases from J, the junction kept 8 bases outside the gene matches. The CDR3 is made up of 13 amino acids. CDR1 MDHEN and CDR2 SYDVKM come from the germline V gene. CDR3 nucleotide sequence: TGTGCCAGCGGAAGACAGGGTTTGTACGAGCAGTACTTC. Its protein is CASGRQGLYEQYF.

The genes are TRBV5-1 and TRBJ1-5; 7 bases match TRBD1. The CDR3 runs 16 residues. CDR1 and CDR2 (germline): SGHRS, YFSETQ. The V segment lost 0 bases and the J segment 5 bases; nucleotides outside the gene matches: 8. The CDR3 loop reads CASSLGQGSQDQPQHF. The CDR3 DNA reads TGCGCCAGCAGCTTGGGACAGGGTAGCCAAGATCAGCCCCAGCATTTT. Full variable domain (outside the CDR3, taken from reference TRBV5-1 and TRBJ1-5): KAGVTQTPRYLIKTRGQQVTLSCSPISGHRSVSWYQQTPGQGLQFLFEYFSETQRNKGNFPGRFSGRQFSNSRSEMNVSTLELGDSALYLCASSLGQGSQDQPQHFGDGTRLSIL.

The CDR3, as DNA: TGCGCCAGCAGCCAAGAAAGTCTGGCGGCCCGGAGGTACAATGAGCAGTTCTTC. Residues: CASSQESLAARRYNEQFF. The rearrangement uses TRBV4-1 and TRBJ2-1; TRBD2 is a possible D gene (5 bases). The CDR3 length is 18 residues. With 0 bases removed from V and 4 bases from J, the gap between germline ends came to 19 bases. Germline CDR1 MGHRA, CDR2 YSYEKL.

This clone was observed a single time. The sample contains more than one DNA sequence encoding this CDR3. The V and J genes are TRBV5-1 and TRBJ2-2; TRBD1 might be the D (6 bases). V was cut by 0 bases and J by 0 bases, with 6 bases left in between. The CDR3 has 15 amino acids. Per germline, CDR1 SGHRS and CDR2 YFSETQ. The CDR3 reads CASSLDRANTGELFF. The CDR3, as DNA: TGCGCCAGCAGCTTGGACAGGGCGAACACCGGGGAGCTGTTTTTT.

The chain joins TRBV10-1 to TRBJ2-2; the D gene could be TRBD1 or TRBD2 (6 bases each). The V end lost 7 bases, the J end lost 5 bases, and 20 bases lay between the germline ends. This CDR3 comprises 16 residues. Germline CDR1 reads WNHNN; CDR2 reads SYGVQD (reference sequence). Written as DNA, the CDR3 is TGCGCCAGCAAGGGGGGCCCGGGAGAGATGACCGGGGAGCTGTTTTTT. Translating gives CASKGGPGEMTGELFF.

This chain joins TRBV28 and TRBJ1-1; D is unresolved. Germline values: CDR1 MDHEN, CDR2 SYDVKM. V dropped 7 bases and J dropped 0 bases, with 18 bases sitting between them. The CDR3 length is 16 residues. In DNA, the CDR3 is TGTGCCAGCACCGAAGGCCAGCGGCGACTGAACACTGAAGCTTTCTTT. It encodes CASTEGQRRLNTEAFF.

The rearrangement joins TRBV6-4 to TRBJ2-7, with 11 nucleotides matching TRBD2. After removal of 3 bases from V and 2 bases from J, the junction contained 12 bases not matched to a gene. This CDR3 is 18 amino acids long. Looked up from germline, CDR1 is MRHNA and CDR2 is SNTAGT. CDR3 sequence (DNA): TGTGCCAGCAGTGATTCTACTAGCGGGAGCTCCTGCGCCTACGAGCAGTACTTC. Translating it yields CASSDSTSGSSCAYEQYF.

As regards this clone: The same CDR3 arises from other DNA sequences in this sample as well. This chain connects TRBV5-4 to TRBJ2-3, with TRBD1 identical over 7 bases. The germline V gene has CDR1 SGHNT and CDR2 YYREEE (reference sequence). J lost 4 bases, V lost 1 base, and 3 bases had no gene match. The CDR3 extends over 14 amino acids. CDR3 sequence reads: CASSLRQGADTQYF. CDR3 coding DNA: TGTGCCAGCAGCTTGCGGCAGGGGGCAGATACGCAGTATTTT.

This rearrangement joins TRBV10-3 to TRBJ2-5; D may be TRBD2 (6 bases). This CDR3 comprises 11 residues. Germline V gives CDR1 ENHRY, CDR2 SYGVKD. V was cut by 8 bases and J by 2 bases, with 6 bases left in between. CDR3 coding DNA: TGTGCCATCGGGGGGCAAGAGACCCAGTACTTC. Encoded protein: CAIGGQETQYF.

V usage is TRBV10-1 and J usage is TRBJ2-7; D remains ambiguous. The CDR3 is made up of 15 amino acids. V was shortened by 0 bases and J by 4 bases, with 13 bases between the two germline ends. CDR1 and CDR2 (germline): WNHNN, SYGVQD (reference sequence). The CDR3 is CASSESRVQIYEQYF. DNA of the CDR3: TGCGCCAGCAGTGAGTCGAGAGTTCAGATTTACGAGCAGTACTTC.

This CDR3 reads CASSAGTSSYNEQFF. As DNA, the CDR3 is TGCGCCAGCAGCGCGGGGACAAGCTCCTACAATGAGCAGTTCTTC. The chain carries TRBV5-1 and TRBJ2-1; D may be TRBD1 or TRBD2 (6 bases each). Per the germline V gene, CDR1 is SGHRS and CDR2 is YFSETQ. Between the trimmed V and J ends, which lost 4 bases and 0 bases, there was a span of 11 bases. CDR3 length: 15 amino acids.

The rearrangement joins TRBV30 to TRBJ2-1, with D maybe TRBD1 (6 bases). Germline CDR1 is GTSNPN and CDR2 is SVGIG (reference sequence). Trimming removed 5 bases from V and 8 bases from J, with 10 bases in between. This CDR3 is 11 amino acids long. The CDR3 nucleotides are TGTGCCTGGGAACAGGGTTATGAGCAGTTCTTC. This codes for CAWEQGYEQFF.

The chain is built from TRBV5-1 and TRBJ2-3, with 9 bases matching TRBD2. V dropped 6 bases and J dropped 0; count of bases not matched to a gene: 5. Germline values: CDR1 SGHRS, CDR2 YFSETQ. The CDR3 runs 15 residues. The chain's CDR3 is CASIPTSGSTDTQYF. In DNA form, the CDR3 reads TGCGCCAGCATCCCGACTAGCGGTAGCACAGATACGCAGTATTTT.

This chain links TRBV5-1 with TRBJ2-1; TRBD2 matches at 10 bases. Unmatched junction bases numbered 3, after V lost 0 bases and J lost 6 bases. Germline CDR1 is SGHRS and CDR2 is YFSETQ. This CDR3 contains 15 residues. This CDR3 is CASSLEASGSNEQFF. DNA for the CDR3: TGCGCCAGCAGCTTGGAGGCTAGCGGGAGCAATGAGCAGTTCTTC. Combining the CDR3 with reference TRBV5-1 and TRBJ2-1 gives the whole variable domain KAGVTQTPRYLIKTRGQQVTLSCSPISGHRSVSWYQQTPGQGLQFLFEYFSETQRNKGNFPGRFSGRQFSNSRSEMNVSTLELGDSALYLCASSLEASGSNEQFFGPGTRLTVL.

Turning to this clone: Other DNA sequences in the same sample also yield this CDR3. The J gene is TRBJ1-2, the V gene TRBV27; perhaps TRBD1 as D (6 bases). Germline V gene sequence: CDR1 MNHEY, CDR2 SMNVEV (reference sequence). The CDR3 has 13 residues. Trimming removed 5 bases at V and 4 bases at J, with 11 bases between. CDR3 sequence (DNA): TGTGCCAGCAGTCAAACAGGGACCTATGGCTACACCTTC. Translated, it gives CASSQTGTYGYTF.